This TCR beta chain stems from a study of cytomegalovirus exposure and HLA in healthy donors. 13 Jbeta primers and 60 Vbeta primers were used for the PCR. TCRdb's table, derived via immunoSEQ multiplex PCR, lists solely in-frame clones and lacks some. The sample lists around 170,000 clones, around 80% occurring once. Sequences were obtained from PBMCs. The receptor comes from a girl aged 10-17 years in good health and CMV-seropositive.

The CDR3 loop reads CASSWTVKNIQYF. For the CDR3, the DNA is TGTGCCAGCAGTTGGACAGTAAAAAACATTCAGTACTTC. The chain is built from TRBV6-5 and TRBJ2-4; D is possibly TRBD1 (6 bases). The V end was cut by 4 bases, the J end by 4 bases, with 8 bases between. Germline CDR1 is MNHEY and CDR2 is SVGAGI. CDR3 length: 13 amino acids.